This T cell receptor beta chain is from a study of T cell responses to AZD1222 COVID-19 vaccine. Generated by immunoSEQ multiplex PCR, the TCRdb table keeps only in-frame clones and is missing some. The table lists about 75,000 clones, about nine tenths of them singletons. Germline lookup yields CDR1 ENHRY and CDR2 SYGVKD. The V end lost 5 bases, the J end lost 0 bases, and 7 bases lay between the germline ends. This CDR3 contains 13 residues. This specimen was peripheral blood, taken 28 days after the second dose of the MenACWY control vaccine. This receptor was identified in an adult who received the MenACWY meningococcal vaccine as a control. J is TRBJ1-1 and V is TRBV10-3; D gene unclear. As DNA, the CDR3 is TGTGCCATCAGTCCCCGAATGAACACTGAAGCTTTCTTT. Its translation is CAISPRMNTEAFF.